The TCR beta chain under discussion was sequenced for a study of blood T cell repertoires in COVID-19. About the study: COVID-19 samples, acute and convalescent, were from the United States, Italy and Spain. PBMCs, B-cell-depleted T cells, or T cells were the source of the cDNA or gDNA that made up the material.

Authors' processing steps: Amplified reference gene primers provided the basis for estimating nucleated cell counts. Profiling relied on immunoSEQ multiplex PCR, and the TCRdb table lists in-frame clones only, not all of them. For V, J and clone size, that table is used; D and trimming come from the DNA. The sample has more than 300,000 clones, around 89% seen once; the top ten hold about 6%. The receptor was isolated from a man aged 18 to 30 who had recovered from COVID-19. What was sequenced was peripheral blood.

In DNA, the CDR3 is TGTGCCAGTAGTATAGATGTAGCCGGGGAGCTGTTTTTT. Protein sequence: CASSIDVAGELFF. This sequence joins TRBV19 and TRBJ2-2; D remains ambiguous. With 0 bases removed from V and 6 bases from J, the gap between germline ends came to 5 bases. CDR1 LNHDA and CDR2 SQIVND come from the germline V gene (reference sequence). The CDR3 spans 13 residues.